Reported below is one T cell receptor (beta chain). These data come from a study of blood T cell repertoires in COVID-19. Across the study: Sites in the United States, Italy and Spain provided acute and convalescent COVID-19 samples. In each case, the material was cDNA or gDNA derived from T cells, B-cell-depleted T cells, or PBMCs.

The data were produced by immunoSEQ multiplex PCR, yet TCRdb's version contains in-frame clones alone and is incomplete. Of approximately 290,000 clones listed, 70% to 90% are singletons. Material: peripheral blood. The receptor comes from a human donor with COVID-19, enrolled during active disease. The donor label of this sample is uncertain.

CDR3 region: CASSIPGTPLHF. The CDR3 DNA is TGTGCCAGCAGTATACCCGGGACACCCCTCCACTTT. The genes are TRBV28 and TRBJ1-6; no clear D gene. The CDR3 runs 12 residues. Trimming removed 5 bases at V and 11 bases at J, with 10 bases between. Germline assignment: CDR1 MDHEN and CDR2 SYDVKM.